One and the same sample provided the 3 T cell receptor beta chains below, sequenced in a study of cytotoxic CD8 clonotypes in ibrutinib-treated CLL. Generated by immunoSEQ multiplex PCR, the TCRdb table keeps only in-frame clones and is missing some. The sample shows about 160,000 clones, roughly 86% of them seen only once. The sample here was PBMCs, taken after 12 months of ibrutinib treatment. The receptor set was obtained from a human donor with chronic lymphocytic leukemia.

The DNA of the CDR3 is TGTGCCAGCAGTCTTCCCGGGAAGGATGAGCAGTTCTTC. Protein product: CASSLPGKDEQFF. This rearrangement joins TRBV27 to TRBJ2-1; TRBD2 is a possible D gene (5 bases). V lost 5 bases and J 8 bases, leaving 13 bases between the germline ends. This CDR3 has 13 residues. Germline assignment: CDR1 MNHEY and CDR2 SMNVEV (reference sequence).

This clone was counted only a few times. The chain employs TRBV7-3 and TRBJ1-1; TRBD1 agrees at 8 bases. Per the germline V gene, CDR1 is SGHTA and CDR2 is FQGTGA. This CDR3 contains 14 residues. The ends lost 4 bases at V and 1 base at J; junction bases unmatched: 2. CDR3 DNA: TGTGCCAGCAGCTCGGGGACAGGGAACACTGAAGCTTTCTTT. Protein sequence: CASSSGTGNTEAFF.

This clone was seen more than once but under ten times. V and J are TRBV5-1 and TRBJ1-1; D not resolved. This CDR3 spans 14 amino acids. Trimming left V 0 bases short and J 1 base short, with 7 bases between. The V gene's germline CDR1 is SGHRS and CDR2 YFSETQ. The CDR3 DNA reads TGCGCCAGCAGCTTGGTTACGGGGAACACTGAAGCTTTCTTT. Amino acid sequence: CASSLVTGNTEAFF.